Following are 17 T cell receptor beta chains from one sample sequenced in a study of graft-versus-host responses after intestinal transplantation. Assay used: immunoSEQ multiplex PCR; TCRdb lists only in-frame clones, some missing. The sample carries around 23,000 clones, 80% to 90% recorded once. The sequencing here drew on PBMCs, taken approximately 450 days after intestinal transplant. All receptors come from a human patient who received an intestinal transplant, so some T cells may come from the graft donor.

This clone was counted between two and nine times. The chain combines TRBV5-1 with TRBJ2-5; TRBD1 might be the D (6 bases). Germline CDR1 and CDR2: SGHRS and YFSETQ. Trimming removed 4 bases at V and 4 bases at J, with 14 bases between. The CDR3 totals 14 residues. CDR3 in DNA: TGCGCCAGCAGCAGACAGGCCCTGGGAGAGACCCAGTACTTC. Protein product: CASSRQALGETQYF.

V usage is TRBV5-6 and J usage is TRBJ1-3; D is unresolved. The CDR3 has 15 residues. Looked up from germline, CDR1 is SGHDT and CDR2 is YYEEEE. Trimming removed 3 bases at V and 0 bases at J, with 10 bases between. The CDR3 coding sequence is TGTGCCAGCAGCTCCGGGAGCTTCTCTGGAAACACCATATATTTT. Translating it yields CASSSGSFSGNTIYF.

The V and J genes are TRBV30 and TRBJ1-5; tentative D call: TRBD1 (6 bases). Germline assignment: CDR1 GTSNPN and CDR2 SVGIG (reference sequence). This CDR3 spans 16 amino acids. The V end lost 2 bases, the J end lost 4 bases, and 18 bases lay between the germline ends. CDR3 residues: CAWSSRGRKKNQPQHF. CDR3 coding DNA: TGTGCCTGGAGTTCCAGGGGTCGGAAAAAGAATCAGCCCCAGCATTTT.

This chain uses TRBV21-1 with TRBJ1-3. TRBV21-1 is a listed pseudogene. The CDR3 loop spans 16 amino acids. The CDR3 is CASSIKGEISGNTIYF. The CDR3 DNA is TGTGCCAGCAGCATAAAGGGAGAGATATCTGGAAACACCATATATTTT.

V is TRBV18 and J is TRBJ2-7, with D uncertain. The CDR3 covers 13 residues. Trimming removed 3 bases from V and 0 bases from J, with 6 bases in between. Germline CDR1 and CDR2: KGHSH and LQKENI. The CDR3: CASSPQHSYEQYF. DNA of the CDR3: TGTGCCAGCTCACCGCAGCACTCCTACGAGCAGTACTTC.

This sequence joins TRBV25-1 and TRBJ2-2; D gene unclear. V shed 4 bases and J shed 1 base, with 10 bases lying between them. CDR1 is MGHDK, CDR2 SYGVNS, per germline. This CDR3 comprises 15 residues. The chain's CDR3 is CASSVARMNTGELFF. CDR3 bases: TGTGCCAGCAGTGTCGCAAGGATGAACACCGGGGAGCTGTTTTTT.

The chain employs TRBV7-9 and TRBJ2-2; D is undetermined. Trimming pared 4 bases from V and 8 bases from J, leaving 8 bases between. The CDR3 runs to 12 residues. Germline values: CDR1 SEHNR, CDR2 FQNEAQ (reference sequence). CDR3 residues: CASSSSKGELFF. Written as DNA, the CDR3 is TGTGCCAGCAGCTCTTCTAAAGGGGAGCTGTTTTTT.

The genes are TRBV9 and TRBJ2-5, with 7 bases lining up with TRBD2. The J call may be faulty, since TRBJ2-7 better matches the DNA end. The CDR3 has 14 amino acids. Germline values: CDR1 SGDLS, CDR2 YYNGEE. This CDR3 is CASSARDYSYEQYF. The CDR3 bases are TGTGCCAGCAGCGCACGGGACTACTCCTACGAGCAGTACTTC.

The rearrangement links TRBV9 to TRBJ1-5, with D tentatively TRBD1 (5 bases). V lost 5 bases to trimming and J lost 4 bases, with 16 bases between them. The germline V gene encodes CDR1 SGDLS and CDR2 YYNGEE. The CDR3 has 15 residues. Written as DNA, the CDR3 is TGTGCCAGCAGTCCCAGCCCCGACAGAAATCAGCCCCAGCATTTT. The encoded protein is CASSPSPDRNQPQHF.

The CDR3 DNA reads as TGTGCCAGCAGTCGTGTGAAAAAGGGCGAGCAGTACTTC. As protein: CASSRVKKGEQYF. The chain joins TRBV14 to TRBJ2-7, with D uncertain. This CDR3 comprises 13 residues. CDR1 and CDR2 from the germline V gene are SGHDN and FVKESK. The V end lost 6 bases, the J end lost 6 bases, and 15 bases lay between the germline ends. The full variable domain, its missing parts supplied by reference TRBV14 and TRBJ2-7, is EAGVTQFPSHSVIEKGQTVTLRCDPISGHDNLYWYRRVMGKEIKFLLHFVKESKQDESGMPNNRFLAERTGGTYSTLKVQPAELEDSGVYFCASSRVKKGEQYFGPGTRLTVT.

V gene TRBV28 combines with J gene TRBJ1-1; 9 bases fit TRBD1. Germline loops: CDR1 MDHEN, CDR2 SYDVKM. J was trimmed by 1 base and V by 6 bases; bases with no gene match: 6. This CDR3 region has 15 residues. CDR3 amino acids: CASSRPTGGNTEAFF. CDR3 bases: TGTGCCAGCAGCCGACCGACAGGGGGGAACACTGAAGCTTTCTTT.

J is TRBJ2-7 and V is TRBV6-5; weak D call: TRBD1 (6 bases). The CDR3 totals 15 residues. CDR1 and CDR2 from the germline V gene are MNHEY and SVGAGI. Trimming took 0 bases from V and 2 from J, leaving 11 bases between them. The CDR3 here is CASSYSGAVPYEQYF. CDR3 coding DNA: TGTGCCAGCAGTTACTCGGGGGCGGTTCCCTACGAGCAGTACTTC.

The chain uses TRBV4-1 and TRBJ2-1, with D unresolved. The CDR3 has 17 residues. CDR1 and CDR2 from the germline V gene are MGHRA and YSYEKL. V was shortened by 0 bases and J by 2 bases, with 14 bases between the two germline ends. CDR3 residues: CASSQERSWGPYNEQFF. The DNA for the CDR3 is TGCGCCAGCAGCCAAGAGAGGAGTTGGGGTCCCTACAATGAGCAGTTCTTC.

This sequence joins TRBV10-2 and TRBJ2-1; D gene ambiguous. Germline V gives CDR1 WSHSY, CDR2 SAAADI. The CDR3 runs to 15 residues. Trimming pared 3 bases from V and 4 bases from J, leaving 13 bases between. CDR3 sequence: CASSESWKTYNEQFF. The DNA of the CDR3 is TGCGCCAGCAGTGAATCCTGGAAAACGTACAATGAGCAGTTCTTC.

The V call is TRBV30, the J call TRBJ2-5; 8 bases fit TRBD2. The germline gives CDR1 GTSNPN, CDR2 SVGIG (reference sequence). V lost 3 bases and J lost 5; bases outside the gene matches: 8. CDR3 length: 14 residues. CDR3 residues: CAWSHGTSFETQYF. The CDR3 DNA is TGTGCCTGGAGCCACGGGACTAGTTTCGAGACCCAGTACTTC.

J is TRBJ2-7 and V is TRBV29-1; perhaps D is TRBD1 or TRBD2 (5 bases each). The length of the CDR3 is 11 residues. Germline CDR1 and CDR2: SQVTM and ANQGSEA. Trimming removed 5 bases at V and 7 bases at J, with 12 bases between. DNA for the CDR3: TGCAGCGTTCCGGGGACCGGGGAGCAGTACTTC. Protein sequence: CSVPGTGEQYF.

The chain combines TRBV6-4 with TRBJ2-2; D may correspond to TRBD1 or TRBD2 (6 bases each). The CDR3 sequence is 15 residues long. Germline-derived CDR1 and CDR2 are MRHNA and SNTAGT. V was trimmed by 6 bases and J by 6 bases, leaving 17 bases between them. The CDR3 loop is CASRGGTPNPGELFF. For the CDR3, the DNA is TGTGCCAGCAGAGGGGGGACACCCAACCCCGGGGAGCTGTTTTTT.